The 17 T cell receptor beta chains below come from one sample, sequenced in a study of T cells after somatic rescue of genetic block. TCRdb keeps only in-frame clones here, not all; method: immunoSEQ multiplex PCR. This table holds 85,000 to 90,000 clones, approximately 90% found once. Source material: peripheral blood mononuclear cells (PBMCs). The receptors stem from a woman between 18 and 30 years old.

This rearrangement joins TRBV4-1 to TRBJ2-2, with D possibly TRBD2 on 5 matching bases. Germline V gene data show CDR1 as MGHRA and CDR2 as YSYEKL. The length of the CDR3 is 13 residues. Trimming left V 3 bases short and J 6 bases short, with 8 bases between. CDR3 nucleotide sequence: TGCGCCAGCAGCCATGCGGGTCCCGGGGAGCTGTTTTTT. This gives the protein CASSHAGPGELFF.

The CDR3 sequence: CASSPTTGEGEQYF. The DNA of the CDR3 is TGTGCCAGCAGCCCCACGACAGGGGAAGGCGAGCAGTACTTC. V usage is TRBV7-6 and J usage is TRBJ2-7; TRBD1 matches 8 bases. Unmatched junction bases numbered 9, after V lost 5 bases and J lost 6 bases. The germline V gene has CDR1 SGHVS and CDR2 FNYEAQ. The CDR3 is made up of 14 amino acids.

The CDR3 reads CASSLHSDRATYEQYF. The CDR3 DNA follows: TGTGCCAGCAGCCTACACAGCGACAGGGCTACCTACGAGCAGTACTTC. This chain connects TRBV27 to TRBJ2-7, with 7 bases fitting TRBD1. CDR3 size: 16 residues. Trimming cost V 6 bases and J 2 bases; bases outside gene matches: 13. From germline, CDR1 is MNHEY and CDR2 SMNVEV (reference sequence).

The CDR3 protein is CAISGDRGDGDTQYF. CDR3 nucleotide sequence: TGTGCCATCAGTGGTGACAGGGGGGATGGGGATACGCAGTATTTT. The V gene is TRBV10-3, the J gene TRBJ2-3; the match to TRBD1 covers 9 bases. CDR1 and CDR2 from the germline V gene are ENHRY and SYGVKD. The CDR3 sequence is 15 residues long. V lost 4 bases and J lost 6; bases outside the gene matches: 8.

The V gene is TRBV5-1, the J gene TRBJ2-3, with 7 nucleotides matching TRBD1. With V trimmed by 2 bases and J by 8 bases, 5 bases remained unmatched. The CDR3 runs to 13 residues. Germline V lookup: CDR1 SGHRS, CDR2 YFSETQ. The CDR3 coding sequence is TGCGCCAGCAGCTTAGGACAGGCCGGTACGCAGTATTTT. Translating it yields CASSLGQAGTQYF.

This clone has a handful of counts. The chain uses TRBV7-9 and TRBJ1-1, with 8 nucleotides matching TRBD1. The length of the CDR3 is 14 residues. The V segment lost 3 bases and the J segment 4 bases; nucleotides outside the gene matches: 4. CDR1 is SEHNR, CDR2 FQNEAQ, per germline (reference sequence). The CDR3 DNA reads TGTGCCAGCAGCTTGGGACAGGTCCCCACTGAAGCTTTCTTT. This translates into CASSLGQVPTEAFF.

This clone has only a few counts. The chain couples TRBV5-4 to TRBJ2-3, with 7 bases aligning to TRBD1. Germline V gives CDR1 SGHNT, CDR2 YYREEE (reference sequence). The CDR3 is 13 residues long. The J segment lost 5 bases and the V segment lost 2 bases, leaving 2 bases of the junction unmatched. The CDR3 loop reads CASSFDREDTQYF. CDR3 DNA: TGTGCCAGCAGCTTTGACAGGGAAGATACGCAGTATTTT.

J is TRBJ2-1 and V is TRBV18; 12 bases map to TRBD2. The germline CDR1 and CDR2 sequences are KGHSH and LQKENI. The CDR3 contains 17 residues. After removal of 2 bases from V and 1 base from J, the junction contained 3 bases not matched to a gene. The DNA of the CDR3 is TGTGCCAGCTCACCAAGACTAGCGGGAGTGTCCTACAATGAGCAGTTCTTC. This gives the protein CASSPRLAGVSYNEQFF.

The chain joins TRBV30 to TRBJ2-7; D tentatively fits TRBD1 or TRBD2 (5 bases each). Germline lookup yields CDR1 GTSNPN and CDR2 SVGIG (reference sequence). This CDR3 comprises 14 residues. Trimming shortened V by 0 bases and J by 2 bases, and 11 bases separated the two germline ends. CDR3 nucleotides: TGTGCCTGGAGTGTATGGGGGACCCCCTACGAGCAGTACTTC. Amino acids: CAWSVWGTPYEQYF.

This chain connects TRBV9 to TRBJ1-5; D not certain. Germline V gene data show CDR1 as SGDLS and CDR2 as YYNGEE. V lost 0 bases, J lost 3 bases, and 10 bases lay in between. The CDR3 covers 15 residues. CDR3 sequence reads: CASSVGLGPNQPQHF. CDR3 bases: TGTGCCAGCAGCGTAGGGCTGGGTCCCAATCAGCCCCAGCATTTT. Based on the CDR3 plus reference TRBV9 and TRBJ1-5, the full variable domain is DSGVTQTPKHLITATGQRVTLRCSPRSGDLSVYWYQQSLDQGLQFLIQYYNGEERAKGNILERFSAQQFPDLHSELNLSSLELGDSALYFCASSVGLGPNQPQHFGDGTRLSIL.

J is TRBJ1-1 and V is TRBV6-6, with D maybe TRBD1 (6 bases). The ends were cut back, 5 bases at V and 0 bases at J, with 7 bases in the middle. The CDR3 runs to 13 residues. The germline V gene encodes CDR1 MNHNY and CDR2 SVGAGI (reference sequence). CDR3 sequence: CASSGQMNTEAFF. The CDR3 nucleotides are TGTGCCAGCAGTGGACAGATGAACACTGAAGCTTTCTTT.

The chain carries TRBV5-6 and TRBJ2-7, with D uncertain. The CDR3 is 14 residues long. CDR1 and CDR2 (germline): SGHDT, YYEEEE. Trimming took 0 bases from V and 2 from J, leaving 9 bases between them. The CDR3 is CASSLEAKPYEQYF. The CDR3 DNA sequence: TGTGCCAGCAGCTTGGAGGCAAAACCCTACGAGCAGTACTTC.

This chain connects TRBV6-1 to TRBJ2-4; D is perhaps TRBD1 (5 bases). The CDR3 length is 15 residues. The V gene's germline CDR1 is MNHNS and CDR2 SASEGT. V was trimmed by 11 bases and J by 0 bases, leaving 17 bases between them. CDR3 sequence reads: CAGAKTTAAKNIQYF. CDR3 nucleotides: TGTGCCGGCGCAAAGACGACAGCAGCCAAAAACATTCAGTACTTC.

The chain is built from TRBV7-9 and TRBJ2-1; 9 bases are a match to TRBD2. The length of the CDR3 is 15 residues. V was clipped by 5 bases and J by 7 bases; unmatched bases: 9. Germline-derived CDR1 and CDR2 are SEHNR and FQNEAQ (reference sequence). The CDR3 bases are TGTGCCAGCAGCCCCGGGACTAGCCTATGGAATGAGCAGTTCTTC. Its translation is CASSPGTSLWNEQFF.

The V and J genes are TRBV10-3 and TRBJ2-7, with 9 bases that match TRBD2. CDR1 ENHRY and CDR2 SYGVKD come from the germline V gene. V was clipped by 2 bases and J by 0 bases; unmatched bases: 5. The CDR3 consists of 16 residues. In DNA form, the CDR3 reads TGTGCCATCAGTGAGGCCTATAGCGGGAGCTCCTACGAGCAGTACTTC. It yields the protein CAISEAYSGSSYEQYF.

This chain links TRBV28 with TRBJ1-5; 7 nucleotides line up with TRBD1. The CDR3 is made up of 15 amino acids. The germline gives CDR1 MDHEN, CDR2 SYDVKM. V lost 9 bases to trimming and J lost 2 bases; unmatched junction nucleotides: 10. Written as DNA, the CDR3 is TGTGCCAGTCCGCCCCGACAGGGCGGCAATCAGCCCCAGCATTTT. This gives the protein CASPPRQGGNQPQHF.

This clone occurred a few times. The same CDR3 arises from other DNA sequences in this sample as well. This chain links TRBV6-1 with TRBJ2-1; 12 positions match TRBD2. Germline V gene data show CDR1 as MNHNS and CDR2 as SASEGT. The CDR3 has 15 amino acids. The V gene end was trimmed by 2 bases and the J gene end by 4 bases; junction bases not matched to a gene: 0. The CDR3 DNA reads as TGTGCCAGCAGTGAACTAGCGGGAGGGTACAATGAGCAGTTCTTC. Translating it yields CASSELAGGYNEQFF.